This T cell receptor beta chain is drawn from a study of Ad26.COV2.S vaccination and SARS-CoV-2 variants. Documented treatment: some 20 received Ad26.COV2.S at low or high dose, single or two shots; 5 received placebo; per-sample allocation not given. Day 63 after the first injection of vaccine or placebo was the sampling time. Assay: immunoSEQ multiplex PCR; the TCRdb copy retains only in-frame clones and omits some. The sample holds more than 400,000 clones, 90% seen once. Notes on this clone: Antigen: not known.

Study-level findings and limits: Overall T cell responses may have been underestimated by the analyses of TCR breadth and depth. Vaccinees reportedly had broad spike-specific CD8+ and CD4+ T cell responses. People who got the vaccine had more spike-specific TCR breadth than people who got placebo.

Trimming shortened V by 3 bases and J by 4 bases, and 12 bases separated the two germline ends. The CDR3 extends over 13 amino acids. Germline V gene sequence: CDR1 GTSNPN, CDR2 SVGIG (reference sequence). J is TRBJ2-5 and V is TRBV30; the D gene could be TRBD1 or TRBD2 (5 bases each). This sample comprised peripheral blood, obtained in a trial of Ad26.COV2.S vaccine versus placebo. The origin of this receptor is a person aged 18 to 59 who received the Ad26.COV2.S COVID-19 vaccine or a placebo. As DNA, the CDR3 is TGTGCCTGGAGCCCGCAGGGACCAGAGACCCAGTACTTC. Translation gives CAWSPQGPETQYF.